This T cell receptor beta chain was profiled in a study of cytomegalovirus exposure and HLA in healthy donors. Regarding the study as a whole: Productive rates of about 87% or about 30% were seen for most TCR beta V segments in an earlier analysis. Sequencing artifact likely explains a cluster of highly shared sequence variants. Later analysis indicated greater clonal expansion among HLA-associated TCR beta chains than among equally common other chains.

On this clone itself: The antigen remains unidentified.

The PCR had 60 Vbeta and 13 Jbeta primers. Measured with immunoSEQ multiplex PCR; TCRdb has only the in-frame clones, and not every one. The sample lists 95,000 to 150,000 clones; 75% were seen once. Germline trimming cut 0 bases from V and 8 bases from J; bases unmatched to any gene: 11. The germline V gene has CDR1 SGDLS and CDR2 YYNGEE. The CDR3 length is 16 residues. Material for sequencing was PBMCs. This clonotype originated in a woman in her thirties or forties in good health and CMV-seropositive. J is TRBJ2-1 and V is TRBV9; 7 nucleotides agree with TRBD1. CDR3 amino acids: CASSVGPDRAGDEQFF. The CDR3 bases are TGTGCCAGCAGCGTAGGGCCTGACAGGGCCGGGGATGAGCAGTTCTTC.